This TCR beta chain is drawn from a study of cytomegalovirus exposure and HLA in healthy donors. Study at large: Within an early data release were 80 million to 90 million unique TCRs drawn from HLA-typed donors.

The study ran its PCR with 60 Vbeta and 13 Jbeta primers. Produced via immunoSEQ multiplex PCR; TCRdb's table is partial and in-frame only. Altogether 210,000 or so clones are present, approximately 81% being singletons, with the ten largest covering roughly 1.3%. This clone was seen a few times. Germline V lookup: CDR1 SNHLY, CDR2 FYNNEI. The CDR3 consists of 13 residues. Between the trimmed V and J ends, which lost 4 bases and 6 bases, there was a span of 10 bases. The clonotype comes from a human donor in good health. Sequencing was done on a sample of PBMCs. The rearrangement uses TRBV2 and TRBJ2-4; the D gene is possibly TRBD2 (5 bases). CDR3 residues: CASSGGLGNIQYF. In DNA, the CDR3 is TGTGCCAGCAGTGGAGGGCTGGGAAACATTCAGTACTTC. The full variable domain, in which reference TRBV2 and TRBJ2-4 provide the parts outside the CDR3, is EPEVTQTPSHQVTQMGQEVILRCVPISNHLYFYWYRQILGQKVEFLVSFYNNEISEKSEIFDDQFSVERPDGSNFTLKIRSTKLEDSAMYFCASSGGLGNIQYFGAGTRLSVL.